These 10 T cell receptor beta chains were all obtained from the same sample, sequenced in a study of T cells in Graves' hyperthyroidism and ophthalmopathy. The CDR3 regions of TCR beta were amplified from RNA transcripts. During a first-round RT-PCR of the TCR CDR3, the HTBI primer set was used. TCRdb reprocessed the multiplex PCR reads via MiXCR and lists one record per CDR3 protein. The sample has a few hundred thousand distinct CDR3 sequences; approximately 14% are singletons. The sequenced sample consisted of blood. The origin of the receptors is a woman aged 25 to 39 with Graves' hyperthyroidism.

This clonotype has a count of ten or more. This chain uses TRBV12-3 or TRBV12-4 with TRBJ2-1; 7 bases line up with TRBD2. The trim removed 6 bases at V and 2 bases at J, leaving 7 bases unmatched. The CDR3 consists of 15 residues. CDR3 coding DNA: TGTGCCAGCAGCTACACTAGCGAAACCTACAATGAGCAGTTCTTC. Translating gives CASSYTSETYNEQFF.

This clonotype has a count of ten or more. V usage is TRBV11-2 and J usage is TRBJ2-1, with 8 bases identical to TRBD2. The germline gives CDR1 SGHAT, CDR2 FQNNGV. Germline trimming cut 0 bases from V and 0 bases from J; bases unmatched to any gene: 7. The CDR3 contains 18 residues. For the CDR3, the DNA is TGTGCCAGCAGCTTAGAGTACACTAGCGGTGCCTCCTACAATGAGCAGTTCTTC. It codes for CASSLEYTSGASYNEQFF.

This clonotype was seen a handful of times. The rearrangement joins TRBV6-2 or TRBV6-3 to TRBJ2-1; D is perhaps TRBD2 (6 bases). Trimming took 2 bases from V and 7 from J, leaving 12 bases between them. Germline V lookup: CDR1 MNHEY, CDR2 SVGEGT. The CDR3 is made up of 14 amino acids. CDR3 in DNA: TGTGCCAGCAGTTACGAGGAGGGTTGGAATGAGCAGTTCTTC. This encodes CASSYEEGWNEQFF.

This clonotype was seen many times. This chain joins TRBV12-3 or TRBV12-4 and TRBJ2-5; no definite D call. The germline V and J ends were trimmed by 3 bases and 4 bases, with 6 bases remaining between them. This CDR3 is built from 12 residues. The CDR3 loop is CASSLSLETQYF. The CDR3 DNA follows: TGTGCCAGCAGTTTGTCCTTAGAGACCCAGTACTTC.

Comments on this clonotype: A much more abundant neighbour one base away suggests this may be a read error. The genes are TRBV20-1 and TRBJ1-1; D is uncertain. Trimming cost V 0 bases and J 4 bases, with 12 bases left between them. Germline CDR1 is DFQATT and CDR2 is SNEGSKA (reference sequence). This CDR3 has 14 residues. DNA of the CDR3: TGCAGTGCTAGAGATGTGCCCGAGGGCACTGAAGCTTTCTTT. Protein sequence: CSARDVPEGTEAFF.

This rearrangement joins TRBV14 to TRBJ2-3, with D tentatively TRBD1 (6 bases). The CDR3 is 15 residues long. Germline V gives CDR1 SGHDN, CDR2 FVKESK. Trimming removed 2 bases from V and 4 bases from J, with 13 bases in between. The CDR3 reads CASSQFPRGADTQYF. CDR3 bases: TGTGCCAGCAGCCAATTCCCCAGGGGAGCAGATACGCAGTATTTT.

This clonotype was picked up many times. J is TRBJ2-7 and V is TRBV7-9; TRBD1 matches at 7 bases. Germline V gives CDR1 SEHNR, CDR2 FQNEAQ (reference sequence). The V gene end was trimmed by 4 bases and the J gene end by 2 bases; junction bases not matched to a gene: 2. The CDR3 runs to 13 residues. The CDR3 protein is CASSWGTAYEQYF. CDR3 coding DNA: TGTGCCAGCAGCTGGGGGACAGCCTACGAGCAGTACTTC. Variable domain in full (rest from reference TRBV7-9 and TRBJ2-7): DTGVSQNPRHKITKRGQNVTFRCDPISEHNRLYWYRQTLGQGPEFLTYFQNEAQLEKSRLLSDRFSAERPKGSFSTLEIQRTEQGDSAMYLCASSWGTAYEQYFGPGTRLTVT.

This clonotype turned up a few times. A much larger clone differs by one base, so this may be a read error. The gene calls are TRBV28 and TRBJ2-5, with D hard to call. This CDR3 spans 14 amino acids. Germline V gives CDR1 MDHEN, CDR2 SYDVKM. The CDR3 reads CTSSSQSVRKTQYF. CDR3 nucleotide sequence: TGTACCAGCAGTTCACAGAGCGTCAGGAAGACCCAGTACTTC. Complete variable domain (other parts from reference TRBV28 and TRBJ2-5): DVKVTQSSRYLVKRTGEKVFLECVQDMDHENMFWYRQDPGLGLRLIYFSYDVKMKEKGDIPEGYSVSREKKERFSLILESASTNQTSMYLCTSSSQSVRKTQYFGPGTRLLVL.

This clonotype came up many times. The V gene is TRBV29-1, the J gene TRBJ2-2; 8 nucleotides line up with TRBD1. CDR1 is SQVTM, CDR2 ANQGSEA, per germline. The junction had 5 bases not matched to a gene; V was cut back by 2 bases and J by 0 bases. The CDR3 is 16 amino acids. In nucleotides, the CDR3 is TGCAGCGTTGAATCGGGACAGGCGTCGAACACCGGGGAGCTGTTTTTT. It is translated as CSVESGQASNTGELFF.

The V and J genes are TRBV28 and TRBJ2-5; 8 nucleotides align to TRBD1. The V gene's germline CDR1 is MDHEN and CDR2 SYDVKM. The CDR3 sequence is 16 residues long. Trimming removed 5 bases from V and 0 bases from J; junction bases left unmatched: 8. CDR3 sequence: CASSRRTGTNQETQYF. The DNA of the CDR3 is TGTGCCAGCAGTCGACGGACAGGGACGAACCAAGAGACCCAGTACTTC.